This T cell receptor beta chain was found in a study of naive and memory T cell subsets. Study findings and constraints: From naive to CM, EM and EMRA, diversity decreased and Gini increased. In naive cells, over 95% of TCR sequences were seen only once.

An equimolar mix of two oligonucleotides served as the beta constant-region primer for TRBC1 and TRBC2. The ligated cDNA underwent four PCR rounds using SP2 and nested alpha and beta constant-region primers. TCRdb recomputed calls from the UMI-ligation and nested PCR reads with MiXCR, one row per CDR3 protein. The sample carries just over 80,000 distinct CDR3 sequences, around 9% recorded once. This clonotype was observed a single time. Its antigen is undetermined. Compared with germline, one end of the junction differs, possibly owing to a read error. The CDR3 loop spans 14 amino acids. From germline, CDR1 is MDHEN and CDR2 SYDVKM. Cells stained for CD3, CD4, CD8, CD45RA, CD27 and viability were sorted into four CD45RA/CD27 subsets.

This clonotype originated in a human donor in good health. Material for sequencing was naive CD8+ T cells from blood. This chain connects TRBV28 to TRBJ2-3; D not certain. The CDR3 DNA is TGTGCCACCCGTTCGGTTCTCTCCCCAGATACGCTGTATTTT. Translation: CATRSVLSPDTLYF.